This record looks at one T cell receptor beta chain sequence and its context. Its antigen is unknown. This specimen comes from a study of cytomegalovirus exposure and HLA in healthy donors. Study results and limitations: Reports indicated that the classifier achieved high specificity and sensitivity in diagnosing cytomegalovirus status. Later analysis placed DRB1 highest and HLA-C lowest in TCR association rates, which differed by HLA locus.

From germline, CDR1 is PRHDT and CDR2 FYEKMQ (reference sequence). The V segment lost 5 bases and the J segment 4 bases; nucleotides outside the gene matches: 13. This CDR3 region has 17 residues. The PCR used 60 Vbeta and 13 Jbeta primers. Only in-frame clones appear in the TCRdb table, and some are missing; sequencing was by immunoSEQ multiplex PCR. Counted here are approximately 110,000 clones, 70% occurring once; the ten biggest clones make up approximately 10%. V is TRBV13 and J is TRBJ2-7; 11 bases match TRBD2. The sample consisted of PBMCs. This clonotype was sampled from a man between 35 and 55 years old in good health and CMV-seropositive. CDR3 amino acids: CASSRVTSGNRPYEQYF. CDR3 sequence (DNA): TGTGCCAGCAGCCGCGTGACTAGCGGGAACCGCCCGTACGAGCAGTACTTC.